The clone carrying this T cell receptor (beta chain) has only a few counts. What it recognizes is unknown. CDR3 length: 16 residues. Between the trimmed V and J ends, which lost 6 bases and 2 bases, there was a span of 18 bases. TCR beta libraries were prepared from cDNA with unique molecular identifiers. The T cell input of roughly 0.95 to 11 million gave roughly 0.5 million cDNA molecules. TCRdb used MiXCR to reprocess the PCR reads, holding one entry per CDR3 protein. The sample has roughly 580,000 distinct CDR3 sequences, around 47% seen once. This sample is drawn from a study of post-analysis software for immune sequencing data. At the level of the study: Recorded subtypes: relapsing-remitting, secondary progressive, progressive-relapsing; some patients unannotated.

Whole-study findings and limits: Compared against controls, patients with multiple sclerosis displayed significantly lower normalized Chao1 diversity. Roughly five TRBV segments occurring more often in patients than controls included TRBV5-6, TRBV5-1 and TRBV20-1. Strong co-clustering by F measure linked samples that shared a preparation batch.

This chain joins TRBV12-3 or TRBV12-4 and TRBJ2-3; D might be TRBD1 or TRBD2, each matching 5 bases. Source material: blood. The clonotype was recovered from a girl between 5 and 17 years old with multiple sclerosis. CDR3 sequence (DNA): TGTGCCAGCAGCCCAGGGACGGAACGTTACACAGATACGCAGTATTTT. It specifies CASSPGTERYTDTQYF.